The 9 T cell receptor beta chains listed next were all sequenced from one sample in a study of blood T cells in healthy people across ages. Through a sample-barcoded 5' primer and a J-beta primer mix, a second PCR was run for about 6 to 11 cycles. TCRdb passed the 5' RACE reads through MiXCR, listing each CDR3 protein once. The profile shows fewer than 900,000 distinct CDR3 sequences, around 48% of them singletons. The material sequenced was blood. The receptors derive from a woman aged 55-69 years in good health.

This clonotype has more than one count but fewer than ten. The V and J genes are TRBV7-2 and TRBJ2-3; 10 bases are shared with TRBD2. CDR3 size: 15 residues. The junction had 6 bases not matched to a gene; V was cut back by 3 bases and J by 6 bases. Germline CDR1 reads SGHTA; CDR2 reads FQGNSA. CDR3 protein: CASSFSGGAGDTQYF. Here the CDR3 DNA reads TGTGCCAGCAGCTTCAGCGGGGGGGCAGGGGATACGCAGTATTTT.

The chain is built from TRBV5-1 and TRBJ2-1, with 12 positions matching TRBD2. Per the germline V gene, CDR1 is SGHRS and CDR2 is YFSETQ. V was clipped by 2 bases and J by 8 bases; unmatched bases: 8. This CDR3 comprises 16 residues. The chain's CDR3 is CASSLLTSGSGDEQFF. CDR3 nucleotide sequence: TGCGCCAGCAGCTTATTGACTAGCGGGAGTGGGGATGAGCAGTTCTTC.

This clonotype has a handful of counts. The V call is TRBV7-2, the J call TRBJ2-5; maybe TRBD2 (5 bases). The germline CDR1 and CDR2 sequences are SGHTA and FQGNSA. Trimming took off 4 bases at V and 2 bases at J, with 17 bases between the two ends. The CDR3 extends over 16 amino acids. The chain's CDR3 is CASSSAGKRVQETQYF. In nucleotides, the CDR3 is TGTGCCAGCAGCTCTGCGGGCAAGCGCGTTCAAGAGACCCAGTACTTC.

V and J are TRBV20-1 and TRBJ2-5; D gene uncertain. This CDR3 is 14 amino acids long. Germline lookup yields CDR1 DFQATT and CDR2 SNEGSKA (reference sequence). The V end lost 3 bases, the J end lost 4 bases, and 15 bases lay between the germline ends. The CDR3 here is CSASQAFSLETQYF. The CDR3 nucleotides are TGCAGTGCTAGTCAGGCATTTTCATTAGAGACCCAGTACTTC.

This clonotype was seen more than once but under ten times. The CDR3 sequence is CASSYSRTSENIQYF. The CDR3 bases are TGTGCCAGCAGTTACTCGCGGACCTCCGAAAACATTCAGTACTTC. The gene calls are TRBV6-6 and TRBJ2-4; D remains unclear. V was clipped by 0 bases and J by 5 bases, with 11 bases between them. Germline V gene sequence: CDR1 MNHNY, CDR2 SVGAGI (reference sequence). The CDR3 sequence is 15 residues long.

The V and J genes are TRBV12-3 or TRBV12-4 and TRBJ2-1, with TRBD2 as a possible D gene (5 bases). The V gene lost 6 bases and the J gene lost 6 bases, with 15 bases spanning the gap. This CDR3 is built from 14 residues. For the CDR3, the DNA is TGTGCCAGCAGCCTTCCGGGGAGCCTCAATGAGCAGTTCTTC. Amino acids: CASSLPGSLNEQFF.

Details on this clonotype: One junction end does not reproduce the germline sequence, and a read error may be involved. CDR3 in DNA: TGTGCCTGCAGCCCCGCGAGACAAGAGACCCAGTACTTC. Amino acids: CACSPARQETQYF. This chain connects TRBV7-2 to TRBJ2-5, with unresolved D. There are 13 residues in the CDR3. Germline V gene lookup returns CDR1 SGHTA and CDR2 FQGNSA.

This clonotype was counted a single time. This chain joins TRBV10-3 and TRBJ2-7; no clear D. The CDR3 runs to 12 residues. Trimming pared 3 bases from V and 2 bases from J, leaving 5 bases between. Looked up from germline, CDR1 is ENHRY and CDR2 is SYGVKD. The CDR3 DNA is TGTGCCATCAGTGAAGGGACCTACGAGCAGTACTTC. Protein sequence: CAISEGTYEQYF.

This clonotype was seen many times. J is TRBJ2-7 and V is TRBV29-1; the D gene is possibly TRBD2 (5 bases). CDR3 size: 11 residues. Germline loops: CDR1 SQVTM, CDR2 ANQGSEA. V lost 2 bases, J lost 4 bases, and 6 bases lay in between. As DNA, the CDR3 is TGCAGCGTTGAATGGGAGTACGAGCAGTACTTC. It is translated as CSVEWEYEQYF.